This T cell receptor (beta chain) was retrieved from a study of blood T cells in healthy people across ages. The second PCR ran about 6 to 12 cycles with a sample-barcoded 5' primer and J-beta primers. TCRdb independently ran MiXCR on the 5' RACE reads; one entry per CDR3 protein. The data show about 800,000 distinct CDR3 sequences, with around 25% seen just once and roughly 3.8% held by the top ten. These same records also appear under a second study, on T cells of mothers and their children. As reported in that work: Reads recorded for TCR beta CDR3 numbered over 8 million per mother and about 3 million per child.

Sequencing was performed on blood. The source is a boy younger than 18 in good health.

The CDR3 sequence is CASSLTGVHEQYF. In nucleotides, the CDR3 is TGTGCCAGCAGTTTGACAGGGGTCCACGAGCAGTACTTC. This chain links TRBV2 with TRBJ2-7, with 8 bases aligning to TRBD1. Germline trimming cut 5 bases from V and 5 bases from J; bases unmatched to any gene: 5. CDR3 length equals 13 residues. The germline gives CDR1 SNHLY, CDR2 FYNNEI.